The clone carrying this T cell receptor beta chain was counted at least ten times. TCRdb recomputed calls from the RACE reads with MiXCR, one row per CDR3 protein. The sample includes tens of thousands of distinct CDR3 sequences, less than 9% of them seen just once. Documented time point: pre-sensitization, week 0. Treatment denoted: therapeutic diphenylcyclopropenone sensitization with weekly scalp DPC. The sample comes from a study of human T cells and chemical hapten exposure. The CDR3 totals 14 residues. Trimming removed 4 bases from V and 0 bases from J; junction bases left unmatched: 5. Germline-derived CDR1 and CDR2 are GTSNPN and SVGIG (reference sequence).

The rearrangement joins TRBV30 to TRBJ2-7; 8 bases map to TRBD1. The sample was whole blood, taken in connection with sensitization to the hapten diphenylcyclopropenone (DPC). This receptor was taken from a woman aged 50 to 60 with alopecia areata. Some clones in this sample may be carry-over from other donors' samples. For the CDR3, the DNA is TGTGCCTGGACATTCGGACAGGGCTCCTACGAGCAGTACTTC. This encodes CAWTFGQGSYEQYF. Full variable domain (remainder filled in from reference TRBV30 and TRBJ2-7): SQTIHQWPATLVQPVGSPLSLECTVEGTSNPNLYWYRQAAGRGLQLLFYSVGIGQISSEVPQNLSASRPQDRQFILSSKKLLLSDSGFYLCAWTFGQGSYEQYFGPGTRLTVT.